The clone carrying this T cell receptor (beta chain) was recorded at least ten times. Its antigen is unidentified. These data originate in a study of T cell repertoires in cytomegalovirus infection. Study details: Public TCR beta signatures were indicative of both CMV infection and a matching HLA type. General study results and limits: CMV carriers with the relevant HLA were identified by cumulative public TCR beta family frequency. The ex vivo response was dominated by HLA-C-restricted CMV-specific TCR beta clonotypes.

Trimming removed 3 bases from V and 1 base from J, with 12 bases in between. The CDR3 length is 15 residues. One entry per CDR3 protein results from TCRdb running MiXCR on the reads. The sample yields a few hundred thousand distinct CDR3 sequences, over 15% seen once. This chain joins TRBV12-3 or TRBV12-4 and TRBJ1-1, with D uncertain. This clonotype was sampled from a human donor in good health (CMV status not recorded). Some clones in this sample may be carry-over from other donors' samples. The specimen was CD8+ T cells from PBMCs. CDR3 in DNA: TGTGCCAGCAGTTTCCGCGGCGCTGGGAACACTGAAGCTTTCTTT. Its translation is CASSFRGAGNTEAFF.